A selection of T cell receptor beta chains follows, all from one sample in a study of cytomegalovirus exposure and HLA in healthy donors. The data were produced by immunoSEQ multiplex PCR, yet TCRdb's version contains in-frame clones alone and is incomplete. The sample consists of 50,000 or so clones, approximately 71% of them appearing once. The sequencing sample was made of PBMCs. The receptors were sampled from a man aged 40-50 years in good health and CMV-seropositive. Both conserved end residues are part of each CDR3. The order of the fields is clone size, V gene, D gene, J gene, CDR3 DNA, CDR3 protein. A D gene is named only where the DNA matches it firmly. Clone size, where shown, is once, few, many, or a class for clones that have expanded.

>.|TRBV7-2|TRBD2|TRBJ2-7
TGTGCCAGCAGCTTCTCCCCTAGCGGGACACAAAACGAGCAGTACTTC
CASSFSPSGTQNEQYF
>.|TRBV11-2|.|TRBJ1-5
TGTGCCAGCAGTGGGGGGAGCAATCAGCCCCAGCATTTT
CASSGGSNQPQHF
>.|TRBV5-1|.|TRBJ1-4
TGCGCCAGCAGCCTCTCTTGGCCCGAAAAACTGTTTTTT
CASSLSWPEKLFF
>.|TRBV5-6|.|TRBJ2-2
TGTGCCAGCAGCTTGTCCTGGGGAGGAGACACCGGGGAGCTGTTTTTT
CASSLSWGGDTGELFF
>.|TRBV19|.|TRBJ1-1
TGTGCCAGTAGTATGGGTGGGGGGGCTGCTGAAGCTTTCTTT
CASSMGGGAAEAFF
>.|TRBV5-6|TRBD1|TRBJ1-2
TGTGCCAGCAGCCCAGGGACAGGAAATAACTATGGCTACACCTTC
CASSPGTGNNYGYTF
>.|TRBV19|.|TRBJ1-2
TGTGCCAGTAGTACCCCCGGGAGCGAGAACTATGGCTACACCTTC
CASSTPGSENYGYTF
>.|TRBV5-1|TRBD1|TRBJ1-4
TGCGCCAGCAGCTTACTTCAGGGGGGTGGTGAAAAACTGTTTTTT
CASSLLQGGGEKLFF
>few|TRBV18|.|TRBJ1-1
TGTGCCAGCTCACCACGGGGGTCAACGGGACACGAAGCTTTCTTT
CASSPRGSTGHEAFF
>.|TRBV25-1|TRBD1|TRBJ2-5
TGTGCCAGCAGTGATTATGAGGGGGCATACCAAGAGACCCAGTACTTC
CASSDYEGAYQETQYF
>.|TRBV29-1|.|TRBJ1-4
TGCAGCGTCACAACAGGGGAAAAACTGTTTTTT
CSVTTGEKLFF
>.|TRBV6-5|.|TRBJ2-1
TGTGCCAGCAGCCCCACTAGTCATGAGCAGTTCTTC
CASSPTSHEQFF
>.|TRBV7-2|TRBD1|TRBJ1-5
TGTGCCAGCAGCTTAAGACAGGGTGTTCAGCCCCAGCATTTT
CASSLRQGVQPQHF
>few|TRBV6-5|TRBD1|TRBJ2-7
TGTGCCAGCAGTTCTACTGTCGGGACAGGGTTGTACGAGCAGTACTTC
CASSSTVGTGLYEQYF
>few|TRBV4-1|TRBD1|TRBJ1-1
TGCGCCAGCAGCCGGGACAGGGATGAGCCTGAAGCTTTCTTT
CASSRDRDEPEAFF
>.|TRBV12-5|.|TRBJ1-5
TGTGCTAGCGCCCTCCTCCGGGTCGACAATCAGCCCCAGCATTTT
CASALLRVDNQPQHF
>few|TRBV10-3|.|TRBJ2-1
TGTGCCATCAGTCCCGGGGAGATTGTGGGGCAGTTCTTC
CAISPGEIVGQFF
>.|TRBV4-2|.|TRBJ1-2
TGTGCCAGCAGCCAAGATGGAGGGGGGGAGGGCTACACCTTC
CASSQDGGGEGYTF
>.|TRBV5-1|TRBD2|TRBJ2-7
TGCGCCAGCAGGGGCCGGGGGGGGTCCGACGAGCAGTACTTC
CASRGRGGSDEQYF
>once|TRBV25-1|.|TRBJ1-1
TGTGCCAGCAGGATGGAGAGTGAAGCTTTCTTT
CASRMESEAFF
>.|TRBV7-2|.|TRBJ1-5
TGTGCCAGCAGTCGCGCGGGGGGTAACAATCAGCCCCAGCATTTT
CASSRAGGNNQPQHF
>.|TRBV7-3|.|TRBJ2-1
TGTGCCAGCAGCTTAACCGTCAGCGGGAATGAGCAGTTCTTC
CASSLTVSGNEQFF
>.|TRBV30|.|TRBJ2-2
TGTGCCTGGACAGGGGCCGATGAGGGGGAGCTGTTTTTT
CAWTGADEGELFF
>.|TRBV28|TRBD1|TRBJ2-7
TGTGCCAGCAGTCAACACGGACAGGGCTACGAGCAGTACTTC
CASSQHGQGYEQYF
>.|TRBV2|TRBD2|TRBJ2-5
TGTGCCAGCAGCTTGGGGCCCCCGGGGGGGGGCCAAGAGACCCAGTACTTC
CASSLGPPGGGQETQYF
>.|TRBV28|.|TRBJ1-1
TGTGCCAGCAGTTTACGAGGAACAGGGAACACTGAAGCTTTCTTT
CASSLRGTGNTEAFF
>.|TRBV11-3|TRBD1|TRBJ2-2
TGTGCCAGCACCGGACAGGGTGGTGCCGGGGAGCTGTTTTTT
CASTGQGGAGELFF
>.|TRBV30|TRBD2|TRBJ2-1
TGTGCCTGGAGACCGGCTAGCGGGGGTTACAATGAGCAGTTCTTC
CAWRPASGGYNEQFF
>few|TRBV6-5|.|TRBJ1-1
TGTGCCAGCAACCTGGACACCATTAACACTGAAGCTTTCTTT
CASNLDTINTEAFF
>.|TRBV7-3|.|TRBJ2-2
TGTGCCAGCAGGGAGGCAGGGGCCGGCACCGGGGAGCTGTTTTTT
CASREAGAGTGELFF
>.|TRBV19|.|TRBJ2-1
TGTGCCAGTAGTATCGAGGCTCGGGTAAGCTACAATGAGCAGTTCTTC
CASSIEARVSYNEQFF
>.|TRBV6-4|TRBD1|TRBJ1-6
TGTGCCAGCAGTGTGAGTCAGGGGGCTTCACCCCTCCACTTT
CASSVSQGASPLHF
>.|TRBV18|.|TRBJ1-6
TGTGCCAGCTCACCACTCCCGGGGGAGGATTCACCCCTCCACTTT
CASSPLPGEDSPLHF
>.|TRBV5-1|TRBD1|TRBJ2-3
TGCGCCAGCAGCCGTGGAGGGACAGGGGTAACAGATACGCAGTATTTT
CASSRGGTGVTDTQYF
>.|TRBV2|.|TRBJ1-2
TGTGCCAGCAGGGAGACAGGTTTCGATTATGGCTACACCTTC
CASRETGFDYGYTF